This T cell receptor (beta chain) was retrieved from a study of OX40 agonist ivuxolimab in advanced cancers. Study as a whole: The patients received agonistic anti-OX40 (CD134) antibody ivuxolimab. Earlier treatment with anti-PD-1, anti-PD-L1 or anti-CTLA-4 was permitted, and over 35% had received some. Partial responses occurred in Three dose-escalation patients, one with hepatocellular carcinoma and two with cutaneous melanoma.

Autoimmune disease history or systemic immunosuppression excluded patients. The length of the CDR3 is 14 residues. Germline lookup yields CDR1 SGDLS and CDR2 YYNGEE. Using immunoSEQ multiplex PCR, the repertoire was profiled, and TCRdb retains in-frame clones only, with some absent. This table holds approximately 45,000 clones, almost 90% found once. The TCR originated in an adult with an advanced solid tumor such as melanoma, head and neck, liver or kidney cancer. The material sequenced was CD4+ or CD8+ T cells sorted from blood, taken in a trial of the OX40 agonist ivuxolimab. The chain carries TRBV9 and TRBJ2-5, with D perhaps matching TRBD1 (6 bases). Near its end, the DNA agrees better with TRBJ2-7, so the J call may be wrong. Here the CDR3 DNA reads TGTGCCAGCAGCCGAACCGGGACAACCTACGAGCAGTACTTC. Translated: CASSRTGTTYEQYF.